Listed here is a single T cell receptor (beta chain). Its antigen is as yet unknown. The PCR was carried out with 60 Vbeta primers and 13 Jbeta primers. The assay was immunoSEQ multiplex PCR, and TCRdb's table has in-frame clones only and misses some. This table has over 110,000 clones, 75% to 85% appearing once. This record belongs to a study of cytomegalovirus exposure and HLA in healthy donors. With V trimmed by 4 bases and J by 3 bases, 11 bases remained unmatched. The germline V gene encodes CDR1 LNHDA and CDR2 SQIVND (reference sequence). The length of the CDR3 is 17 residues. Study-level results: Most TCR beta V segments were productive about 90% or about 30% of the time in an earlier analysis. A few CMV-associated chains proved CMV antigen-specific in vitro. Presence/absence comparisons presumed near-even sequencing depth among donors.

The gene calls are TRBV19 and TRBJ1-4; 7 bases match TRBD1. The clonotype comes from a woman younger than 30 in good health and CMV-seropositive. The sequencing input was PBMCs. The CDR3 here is CASSTRTGPTANEKLFF. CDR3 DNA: TGTGCCAGTAGTACCCGGACAGGACCTACAGCTAATGAAAAACTGTTTTTT.